Listed here is a single T cell receptor beta chain. Its antigen is undetermined. CDR3 length: 14 residues. V shed 4 bases and J shed 5 bases, with 14 bases lying between them. CDR1 and CDR2 (germline): SGHTA, FQGNSA. The PCR had 60 Vbeta and 13 Jbeta primers. Produced via immunoSEQ multiplex PCR; TCRdb's table is partial and in-frame only. The table records about 170,000 clones, roughly 67% of them present only once. The record originates from a study of cytomegalovirus exposure and HLA in healthy donors. Overall study results and limits: Earlier analysis found most TCR beta V segments productive about 90% or about 30% of the time. Later analysis showed TCR association rates varying by HLA locus, highest for DRB1 and lowest for HLA-C. Being indistinguishable, some V segments were excluded, TRBV6-2 and TRBV6-3 among them.

This rearrangement joins TRBV7-2 to TRBJ2-5; a possible D gene is TRBD1 (6 bases). Specimen: PBMCs. The clonotype was recovered from a woman between 18 and 29 years old in good health and CMV-seropositive. CDR3 in amino acids: CASSSTGWGETQYF. The CDR3 DNA reads as TGTGCCAGCAGCTCTACAGGGTGGGGCGAGACCCAGTACTTC.